This T cell receptor (beta chain) was observed in a study of early T cells in non-severe SARS-CoV-2 infection. The CDR3 has 14 amino acids. With 6 bases removed from V and 0 bases from J, the gap between germline ends came to 14 bases. CDR1 is SQVTM and CDR2 is ANQGSEA in the germline V gene. TCRdb called the 5' RACE reads again in MiXCR, with one record for every CDR3 protein. The repertoire holds tens of thousands of distinct CDR3 sequences, more than 10% seen once, with approximately 1.7% in the top ten. Sequencing was carried out using whole blood. The J gene is TRBJ1-2, the V gene TRBV29-1; D call uncertain. The clonotype comes from an adult who was a healthcare worker with PCR-confirmed SARS-CoV-2 infection or an uninfected control (not recorded which). For the CDR3, the DNA is TGCAGCGTCGGGGTAGGGAAAGCTAACTATGGCTACACCTTC. Its protein product is CSVGVGKANYGYTF.